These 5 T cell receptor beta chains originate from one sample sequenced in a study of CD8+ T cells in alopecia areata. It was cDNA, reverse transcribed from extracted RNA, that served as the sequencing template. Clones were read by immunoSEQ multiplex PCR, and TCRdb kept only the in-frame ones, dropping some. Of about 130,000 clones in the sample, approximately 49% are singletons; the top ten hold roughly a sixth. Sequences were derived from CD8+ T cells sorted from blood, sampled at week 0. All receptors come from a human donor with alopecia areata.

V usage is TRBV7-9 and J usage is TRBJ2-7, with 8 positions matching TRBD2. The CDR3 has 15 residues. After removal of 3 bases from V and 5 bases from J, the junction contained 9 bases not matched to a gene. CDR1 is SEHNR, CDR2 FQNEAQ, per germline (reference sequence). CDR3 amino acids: CASSFLRGALDEQYF. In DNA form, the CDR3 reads TGTGCCAGCAGCTTCCTGCGGGGGGCCCTCGACGAGCAGTACTTC.

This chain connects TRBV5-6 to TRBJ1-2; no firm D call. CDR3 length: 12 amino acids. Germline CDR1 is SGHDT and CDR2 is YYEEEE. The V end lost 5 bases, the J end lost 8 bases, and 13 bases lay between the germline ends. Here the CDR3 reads CASSFLGYGYTF. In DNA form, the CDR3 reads TGTGCCAGCAGTTTTCTCGGGTACGGCTACACCTTC.

The chain's CDR3 is CSAPRDSQETQYF. The CDR3 DNA sequence: TGCAGCGCCCCCCGGGACAGCCAAGAGACCCAGTACTTC. The chain employs TRBV29-1 and TRBJ2-5; 7 bases are a match to TRBD1. V lost 7 bases and J lost 1; bases outside the gene matches: 6. The CDR3 extends over 13 amino acids. The germline CDR1 and CDR2 sequences are SQVTM and ANQGSEA.

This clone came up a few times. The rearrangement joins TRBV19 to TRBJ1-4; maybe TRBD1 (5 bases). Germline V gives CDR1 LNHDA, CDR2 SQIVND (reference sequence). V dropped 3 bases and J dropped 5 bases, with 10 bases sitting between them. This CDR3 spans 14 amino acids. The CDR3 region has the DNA TGTGCCAGTAGTATCCTTTGGGGGAATGAAAAACTGTTTTTT. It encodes CASSILWGNEKLFF.

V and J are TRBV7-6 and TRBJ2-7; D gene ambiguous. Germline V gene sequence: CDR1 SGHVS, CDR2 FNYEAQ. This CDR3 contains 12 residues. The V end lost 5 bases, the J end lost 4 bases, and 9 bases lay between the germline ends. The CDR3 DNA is TGTGCCAGCAGCCCAAATAGTTACGAGCAGTACTTC. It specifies CASSPNSYEQYF.